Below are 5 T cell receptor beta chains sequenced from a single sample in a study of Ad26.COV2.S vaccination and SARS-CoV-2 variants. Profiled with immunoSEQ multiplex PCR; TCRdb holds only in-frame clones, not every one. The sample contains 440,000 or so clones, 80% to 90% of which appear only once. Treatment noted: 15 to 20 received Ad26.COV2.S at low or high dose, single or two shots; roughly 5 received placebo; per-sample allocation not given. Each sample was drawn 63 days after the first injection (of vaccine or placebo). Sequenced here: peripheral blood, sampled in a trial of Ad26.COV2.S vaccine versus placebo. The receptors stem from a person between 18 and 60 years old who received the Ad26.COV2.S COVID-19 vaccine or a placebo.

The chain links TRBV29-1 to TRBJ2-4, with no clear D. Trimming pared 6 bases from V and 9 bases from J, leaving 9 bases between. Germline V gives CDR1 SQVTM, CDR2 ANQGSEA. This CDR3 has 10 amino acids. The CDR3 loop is CSVTTTIQYF. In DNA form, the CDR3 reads TGCAGCGTAACAACGACCATTCAGTACTTC.

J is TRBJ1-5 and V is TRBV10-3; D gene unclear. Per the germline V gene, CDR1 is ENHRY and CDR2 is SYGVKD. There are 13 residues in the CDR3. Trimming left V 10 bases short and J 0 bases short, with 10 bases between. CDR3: CASQSNSNQPQHF. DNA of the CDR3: TGTGCCAGCCAGTCTAATAGCAATCAGCCCCAGCATTTT.

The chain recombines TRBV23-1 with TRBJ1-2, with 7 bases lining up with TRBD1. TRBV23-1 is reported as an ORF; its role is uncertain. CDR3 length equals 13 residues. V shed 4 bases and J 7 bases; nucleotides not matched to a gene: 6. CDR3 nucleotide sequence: TGCGCCAGCAGTCTAAGACAGGGAACTGGCTACACCTTC. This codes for CASSLRQGTGYTF.

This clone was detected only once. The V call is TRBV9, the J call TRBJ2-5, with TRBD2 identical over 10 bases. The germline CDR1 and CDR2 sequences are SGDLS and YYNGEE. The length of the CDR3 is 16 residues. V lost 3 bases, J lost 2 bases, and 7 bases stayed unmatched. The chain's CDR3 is CASSASSGGAQETQYF. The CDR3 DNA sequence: TGTGCCAGCAGCGCCTCAAGCGGGGGGGCGCAAGAGACCCAGTACTTC.

The CDR3 loop is CASSKASDTAYEQYF. The CDR3 region has the DNA TGTGCCAGCAGCAAAGCGTCGGACACAGCCTACGAGCAGTACTTC. The J gene is TRBJ2-7, the V gene TRBV11-2; D may be TRBD1 (5 bases). Germline CDR1 SGHAT, CDR2 FQNNGV. There are 15 residues in the CDR3. Trimming shortened V by 5 bases and J by 2 bases, and 16 bases separated the two germline ends.